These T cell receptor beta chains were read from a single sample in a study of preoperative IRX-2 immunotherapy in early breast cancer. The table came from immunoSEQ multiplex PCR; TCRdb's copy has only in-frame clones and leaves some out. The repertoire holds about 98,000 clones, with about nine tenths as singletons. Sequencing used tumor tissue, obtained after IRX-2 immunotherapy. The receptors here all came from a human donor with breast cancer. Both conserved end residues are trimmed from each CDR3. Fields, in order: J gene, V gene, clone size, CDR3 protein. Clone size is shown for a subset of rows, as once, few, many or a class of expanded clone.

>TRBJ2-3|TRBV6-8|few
ATRRDRGADTQY
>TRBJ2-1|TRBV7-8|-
ASSLMFGDNSYNEQF
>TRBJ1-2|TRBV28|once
ASSPGQGNYGYT
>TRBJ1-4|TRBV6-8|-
ASSLDRNEKLF
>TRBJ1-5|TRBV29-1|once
SVGDRGPQPQH
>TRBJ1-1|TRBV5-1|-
ASSPGQGPNTEAF
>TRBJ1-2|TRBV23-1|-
ASSYRAGGYGYT
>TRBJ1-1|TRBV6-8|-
ASKGQGAAEAF
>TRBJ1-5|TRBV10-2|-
ASMDNSNQPQH
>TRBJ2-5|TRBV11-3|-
ASSLWRGGLETQY
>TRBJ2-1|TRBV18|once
ASSPRTGYGNEQF
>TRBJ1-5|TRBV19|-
ASSTTGTGVYQPQH
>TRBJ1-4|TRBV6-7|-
ASRPAEFNEKLF
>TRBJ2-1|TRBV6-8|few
ASSDWTAGEQF
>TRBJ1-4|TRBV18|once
ASSPQKQGTTANEKLF
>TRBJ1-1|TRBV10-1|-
ASKDRGDTEAF
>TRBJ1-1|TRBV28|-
ASSSVGLGGTEAF
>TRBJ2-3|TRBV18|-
ASSAGPLADTQY
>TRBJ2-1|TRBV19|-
ASSIQGQAYNEQF
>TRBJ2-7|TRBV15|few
ATSSFRLADSYEQY
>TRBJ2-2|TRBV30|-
AWPTDKTGELF
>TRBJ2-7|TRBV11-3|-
ASSARQARDEQY
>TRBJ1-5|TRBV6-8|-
ASSPLRWSNQPQH
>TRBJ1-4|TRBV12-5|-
ASKQPQNEKLF
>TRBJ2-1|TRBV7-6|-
ASSSSRYSGGPGNEQF
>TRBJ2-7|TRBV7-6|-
ASSRDRGAYEQY
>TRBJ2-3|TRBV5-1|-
ASSAGVGRSFTDTQY
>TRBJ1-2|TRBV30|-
AWMGGTLNYGYT
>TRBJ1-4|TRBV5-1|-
ASSPEATTNEKLF
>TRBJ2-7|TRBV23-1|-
ASSQDGAGSYEQY
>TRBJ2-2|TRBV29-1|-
IIGGGTGELF
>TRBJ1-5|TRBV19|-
ASSIRTEDSNQPQH
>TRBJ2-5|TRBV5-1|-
ASSLWSLQAGTQY